The TCR beta chain under discussion was sequenced for a study of blood T cells in healthy people across ages. V lost 1 base to trimming and J lost 1 base, with 7 bases between them. CDR1 is DFQATT, CDR2 SNEGSKA, per germline (reference sequence). The CDR3 extends over 13 amino acids. Healthy individuals of Caucasian origin from Russia, aged roughly 6 to 90, served as donors. Then a second PCR, running about 6 to 12 cycles, was carried out with a sample-barcoded 5' primer and a J-beta primer mix. The authors tagged each cDNA molecule using a template-switch adaptor with 12 random nucleotides. TCRdb re-called the 5' RACE reads through MiXCR, storing one row per CDR3 protein. The table has about a million distinct CDR3 sequences, more than 30% seen once.

The TCR was taken from a man aged 18 to 35 in good health. The chain employs TRBV20-1 and TRBJ1-1; D unresolved. The source material was blood. The CDR3 protein is CSARGPANTEAFF. The DNA of the CDR3 is TGCAGTGCTAGAGGGCCAGCGAACACTGAAGCTTTCTTT.